A selection of T cell receptor beta chains follows, all from one sample in a study of blood T cell repertoires in COVID-19. Produced via immunoSEQ multiplex PCR; TCRdb's table is partial and in-frame only. In the table there are approximately 250,000 clones, about nine tenths of which are singletons. The sequenced sample was PBMCs or T cells enriched from blood (not recorded which). The source is a woman younger than 45 with acute COVID-19. CDR3s include the opening cysteine and the closing phenylalanine or tryptophan. Fields, in order: D gene, V gene, clone size, J gene, CDR3 protein, CDR3 DNA. A D gene is named only where the DNA matches it firmly. Part of the rows lack a size; the others show once, few, many or a class for expanded clones.

>.|TRBV7-6|.|TRBJ2-1
CASSSQGSLWNEQFF
TGTGCCAGCAGCTCCCAGGGGAGCCTCTGGAATGAGCAGTTCTTC
>TRBD2|TRBV18|once|TRBJ2-7
CASSPPPAGVYEQYF
TGTGCCAGCTCACCACCACCAGCGGGGGTCTACGAGCAGTACTTC
>TRBD2|TRBV7-6|once|TRBJ2-7
CASSLAASGGSEQYF
TGTGCCAGCAGCTTAGCGGCCAGCGGGGGTTCCGAGCAGTACTTC
>TRBD1|TRBV6-5|.|TRBJ1-1
CASTWTGGNTEAFF
TGTGCCAGCACCTGGACAGGGGGGAACACTGAAGCTTTCTTT
>TRBD1|TRBV27|once|TRBJ1-6
CASSRTGRDSPLHF
TGTGCCAGCAGTCGGACAGGGCGGGATTCACCCCTCCACTTT
>TRBD1|TRBV7-9|once|TRBJ1-3
CASSSFGTGLDSGNTIYF
TGTGCCAGCAGCTCATTCGGGACAGGGTTGGATTCTGGAAACACCATATATTTT
>.|TRBV7-8|.|TRBJ2-3
CASSTENTQYF
TGTGCCAGCAGCACAGAAAATACGCAGTATTTT
>.|TRBV3-1/TRBV3-2|.|TRBJ1-3
CASSQDAASGNTIYF
TGTGCCAGCAGCCAAGACGCGGCCTCTGGAAACACCATATATTTT
>.|TRBV3-1/TRBV3-2|.|TRBJ2-3
CASSQGGQSTDTQYF
TGTGCCAGCAGCCAAGGGGGGCAGAGCACAGATACGCAGTATTTT
>TRBD2|TRBV29-1|.|TRBJ2-7
CSASLAGNAYEQYF
TGCAGCGCCTCACTAGCGGGAAACGCCTACGAGCAGTACTTC
>.|TRBV6-6|.|TRBJ1-1
CASSYSEGNTEAFF
TGTGCCAGCAGTTACTCGGAGGGGAACACTGAAGCTTTCTTT
>.|TRBV5-1|.|TRBJ2-5
CASSLREETQYF
TGCGCCAGCAGCTTGCGGGAAGAGACCCAGTACTTC
>TRBD2|TRBV7-9|.|TRBJ2-7
CASSSPAGREGYEQYF
TGTGCCAGCAGCTCTCCAGCGGGGCGGGAGGGCTACGAGCAGTACTTC
>.|TRBV2|.|TRBJ1-5
CASSEGTKGLRNQPQHF
TGTGCCAGCAGTGAGGGGACAAAGGGGCTTCGCAATCAGCCCCAGCATTTT
>.|TRBV28|once|TRBJ1-5
CASSLEQKKQPQHF
TGTGCCAGCAGTTTAGAACAGAAAAAGCAGCCCCAGCATTTT
>.|TRBV6-5|.|TRBJ1-2
CASSYSRAEAVGYTF
TGTGCCAGCAGTTACTCGAGAGCGGAGGCGGTTGGCTACACCTTC